The 20 T cell receptor beta chains below were found in one sample sequenced in a study of cytomegalovirus exposure and HLA in healthy donors. Some clones are missing from TCRdb's copy, which holds only in-frame ones; the method was immunoSEQ multiplex PCR. The repertoire consists of about 180,000 clones, with approximately 86% occurring once and the leading ten covering approximately 2.4%. The specimen was PBMCs. Receptors were obtained from a man between 18 and 35 years old in good health and CMV-seropositive.

This clone was seen a handful of times. The chain links TRBV2 to TRBJ2-2; D might be TRBD1 (5 bases). Trimming left V 11 bases short and J 5 bases short, with 12 bases between. Germline V lookup: CDR1 SNHLY, CDR2 FYNNEI. The length of the CDR3 is 12 residues. CDR3: CAGRAGTGELFF. CDR3 DNA sequence: TGTGCCGGAAGAGCAGGGACCGGGGAGCTGTTTTTT.

The chain is built from TRBV9 and TRBJ2-1, with TRBD2 as a possible D gene (7 bases). The CDR3 length is 15 residues. V was clipped by 4 bases and J by 8 bases, with 19 bases between them. Germline V gives CDR1 SGDLS, CDR2 YYNGEE. The DNA of the CDR3 is TGTGCCAGCAGCCCTAGGGGACTAACAGGGCATGAGCAGTTCTTC. Amino acids: CASSPRGLTGHEQFF.

The chain is built from TRBV28 and TRBJ1-2, with D possibly matching TRBD1 (5 bases). Trimming left V 5 bases short and J 4 bases short, with 17 bases between. Germline-derived CDR1 and CDR2 are MDHEN and SYDVKM. CDR3 length: 15 amino acids. The DNA of the CDR3 is TGTGCCAGCAGTGGTGCGGGGGGGTATCTCTATGGCTACACCTTC. This gives the protein CASSGAGGYLYGYTF.

This clone was counted a single time. The CDR3 DNA reads TGTGCCAGCATAGGGGTGGAGGGACAAGCTTTCTTT. This codes for CASIGVEGQAFF. This chain joins TRBV27 and TRBJ1-1; possibly TRBD1 for D (5 bases). Trimming removed 7 bases from V and 9 bases from J, with 15 bases in between. In germline, CDR1 is MNHEY, CDR2 SMNVEV (reference sequence). The CDR3 runs to 12 residues.

This chain links TRBV27 with TRBJ2-1; D perhaps matches TRBD2 (5 bases). CDR1 and CDR2 from the germline V gene are MNHEY and SMNVEV (reference sequence). This CDR3 has 17 amino acids. The ends were cut back, 1 base at V and 7 bases at J, with 20 bases in the middle. The CDR3: CASSLLASWLLDNEQFF. As DNA, the CDR3 is TGTGCCAGCAGTTTATTGGCTAGCTGGCTATTAGATAATGAGCAGTTCTTC.

The chain carries TRBV28 and TRBJ2-4; D remains unclear. Germline loops: CDR1 MDHEN, CDR2 SYDVKM. The CDR3 consists of 13 residues. V lost 1 base and J lost 6, with 7 bases in between. The DNA for the CDR3 is TGTGCCAGCAGTTTATTCCCGGGAAACATTCAGTACTTC. Protein: CASSLFPGNIQYF.

The V call is TRBV5-1, the J call TRBJ1-1; D may be TRBD1 (5 bases). Germline loops: CDR1 SGHRS, CDR2 YFSETQ. CDR3 length: 13 residues. Trimming cost V 1 base and J 3 bases, with 7 bases left between them. The CDR3 DNA is TGCGCCAGCAGCTTGTCGGGGGACACTGAAGCTTTCTTT. Translation gives CASSLSGDTEAFF.

The rearrangement uses TRBV29-1 and TRBJ2-7; the D gene is possibly TRBD1 (8 bases). This CDR3 comprises 12 residues. V dropped 3 bases and J dropped 13 bases, with 19 bases sitting between them. Germline V CDR1 and CDR2: SQVTM, ANQGSEA. The chain's CDR3 is CSVDGSGDRRYF. In nucleotides, the CDR3 is TGCAGCGTTGATGGAAGCGGGGACAGGAGATACTTC.

The chain links TRBV27 to TRBJ2-1; TRBD2 matches at 13 bases. Losses at the gene ends were 5 bases for V and 1 base for J; bases not matched to a gene: 5. The CDR3 spans 17 residues. Germline-derived CDR1 and CDR2 are MNHEY and SMNVEV (reference sequence). DNA for the CDR3: TGTGCCAGCAGTCCGACACTAGCGGGGGGGTCCTACAATGAGCAGTTCTTC. It codes for CASSPTLAGGSYNEQFF.

The rearrangement joins TRBV7-9 to TRBJ2-5; 11 bases line up with TRBD2. The CDR3 totals 15 residues. Germline V gene lookup returns CDR1 SEHNR and CDR2 FQNEAQ (reference sequence). The trim removed 6 bases at V and 4 bases at J, leaving 7 bases unmatched. The CDR3 loop reads CASSRIAGGRETQYF. In DNA form, the CDR3 reads TGTGCCAGCAGTCGAATAGCGGGGGGGCGAGAGACCCAGTACTTC.

J is TRBJ1-2 and V is TRBV27; perhaps TRBD1 as D (5 bases). The CDR3 runs 13 residues. Trimming cost V 2 bases and J 4 bases, with 8 bases left between them. CDR1 and CDR2 (germline): MNHEY, SMNVEV (reference sequence). CDR3 sequence reads: CASSLHRSYGYTF. The CDR3 bases are TGTGCCAGCAGTTTACACAGGTCCTATGGCTACACCTTC.

The chain couples TRBV7-9 to TRBJ2-7; D gene unclear. The CDR3 sequence is 13 residues long. Trimming took 7 bases from V and 3 from J, leaving 13 bases between them. Germline-derived CDR1 and CDR2 are SEHNR and FQNEAQ (reference sequence). The DNA for the CDR3 is TGTGCCAGCACTTCAGGCGTGGTCTACGAGCAGTACTTC. Translating it yields CASTSGVVYEQYF.

The V gene is TRBV11-2, the J gene TRBJ2-3, with 8 bases that match TRBD2. V lost 4 bases to trimming and J lost 2 bases; unmatched junction nucleotides: 5. The CDR3 has 15 amino acids. Germline CDR1 reads SGHAT; CDR2 reads FQNNGV. The CDR3 DNA sequence: TGTGCCAGCAGCTCGACTAGCGAGTACACAGATACGCAGTATTTT. Amino acids: CASSSTSEYTDTQYF.

V usage is TRBV5-3 and J usage is TRBJ1-2, with 9 bases aligning to TRBD1. TRBV5-3 is flagged as an ORF with uncertain function. The J segment lost 3 bases and the V segment lost 4 bases, leaving 7 bases of the junction unmatched. This CDR3 contains 15 residues. The CDR3 here is CARSPGQGRYYGYTF. In DNA form, the CDR3 reads TGTGCCAGAAGCCCGGGACAGGGCCGGTACTATGGCTACACCTTC.

This clone has just one count. The chain joins TRBV28 to TRBJ2-7, with TRBD2 matching 9 bases. V shed 6 bases and J 0 bases; nucleotides not matched to a gene: 6. CDR3 length: 15 residues. CDR1 and CDR2 (germline): MDHEN, SYDVKM. The CDR3 loop is CASSFLAGFSYEQYF. The DNA for the CDR3 is TGTGCCAGCAGCTTTCTAGCGGGATTCTCCTACGAGCAGTACTTC. Full variable domain (missing parts from reference TRBV28 and TRBJ2-7): DVKVTQSSRYLVKRTGEKVFLECVQDMDHENMFWYRQDPGLGLRLIYFSYDVKMKEKGDIPEGYSVSREKKERFSLILESASTNQTSMYLCASSFLAGFSYEQYFGPGTRLTVT.

The genes are TRBV4-1 and TRBJ2-7; 7 bases are shared with TRBD1. V lost 4 bases and J lost 2; bases outside the gene matches: 8. CDR3 size: 15 residues. Germline V CDR1 and CDR2: MGHRA, YSYEKL. The CDR3 sequence: CASSLRTGATYEQYF. The CDR3, as DNA: TGCGCCAGCAGCCTGCGAACAGGGGCCACCTACGAGCAGTACTTC.

This clone was found once. The chain is built from TRBV7-2 and TRBJ2-5; 8 bases align to TRBD1. J gave up 3 bases and V 5 bases, and 5 bases lay outside the gene matches. Per germline, CDR1 SGHTA and CDR2 FQGNSA. The CDR3 length is 14 residues. CDR3 residues: CASSPTGAKETQYF. The CDR3 coding sequence is TGTGCCAGCAGCCCGACAGGGGCAAAAGAGACCCAGTACTTC.

This clone was seen only a few times. V usage is TRBV10-2 and J usage is TRBJ1-1, with D possibly being TRBD1 (6 bases). Germline CDR1 reads WSHSY; CDR2 reads SAAADI. The V end was cut by 2 bases, the J end by 1 base, with 8 bases between. This CDR3 has 14 amino acids. Here the CDR3 DNA reads TGCGCCAGCAGTGAGACAGGGACGAACACTGAAGCTTTCTTT. Translation gives CASSETGTNTEAFF.

This sequence joins TRBV15 and TRBJ1-5, with unresolved D. With 1 base removed from V and 0 bases from J, the gap between germline ends came to 7 bases. Germline V gene data show CDR1 as LNHNV and CDR2 as YYDKDF (reference sequence). The CDR3 totals 15 residues. The CDR3 is CATSRGLDSNQPQHF. As DNA, the CDR3 is TGTGCCACCAGCAGAGGGCTAGATAGCAATCAGCCCCAGCATTTT.

V and J are TRBV7-3 and TRBJ2-2; D might be TRBD1 (6 bases). Germline V gene lookup returns CDR1 SGHTA and CDR2 FQGTGA. The CDR3 runs to 17 residues. V was cut by 3 bases and J by 3 bases, with 17 bases left in between. The CDR3 here is CASSFDSGTPYTGELFF. The CDR3 DNA reads as TGTGCCAGCAGCTTTGATTCCGGGACACCTTACACCGGGGAGCTGTTTTTT.